Listed here are 17 T cell receptor beta chains from one sample, sequenced in a study of T cell responses to AZD1222 COVID-19 vaccine. The repertoire was sequenced with immunoSEQ multiplex PCR; TCRdb's copy has only in-frame clones and lacks some. The data show over 85,000 clones, about 86% seen once. Specimen: peripheral blood, collected on day 0 of AZD1222 vaccination. The receptors come from an adult in good health.

The chain couples TRBV10-1 to TRBJ2-7, with D tentatively TRBD1 or TRBD2 (5 bases each). The V end lost 8 bases, the J end lost 7 bases, and 21 bases lay between the germline ends. Per the germline V gene, CDR1 is WNHNN and CDR2 is SYGVQD (reference sequence). This CDR3 comprises 14 residues. The CDR3 nucleotides read TGCGCCAGCGGACTGGCCGGGACCTCGGGGGAGCAGTACTTC. Translating it yields CASGLAGTSGEQYF.

This clone occurred many times. The chain has TRBV6-2 or TRBV6-3 and TRBJ2-7; TRBD1 matches 10 bases. Germline V gene lookup returns CDR1 MNHEY and CDR2 SVGEGT. With V trimmed by 6 bases and J by 5 bases, 7 bases remained unmatched. The CDR3 is made up of 14 amino acids. CDR3 sequence reads: CASSRRTGGDEQYF. The CDR3, as DNA: TGTGCCAGCAGCCGCCGGACAGGGGGAGACGAGCAGTACTTC.

This chain connects TRBV9 to TRBJ2-7; 8 nucleotides align to TRBD1. The CDR3 length is 15 residues. Per germline, CDR1 SGDLS and CDR2 YYNGEE. The V and J ends lost 0 bases and 3 bases, in that order; junction bases with no gene match: 5. CDR3 residues: CASSVESGQGYEQYF. The DNA of the CDR3 is TGTGCCAGCAGCGTAGAATCAGGACAGGGCTACGAGCAGTACTTC.

This clone has a single count. The rearrangement links TRBV28 to TRBJ2-1, with TRBD1 identical over 9 bases. The trim removed 4 bases at V and 6 bases at J, leaving 7 bases unmatched. CDR3 length equals 15 residues. Germline V CDR1 and CDR2: MDHEN, SYDVKM. Here the CDR3 DNA reads TGTGCCAGCAGTTCAGCCGGGACAGGGATCAATGAGCAGTTCTTC. Amino acids: CASSSAGTGINEQFF. Full variable domain (missing parts from reference TRBV28 and TRBJ2-1): DVKVTQSSRYLVKRTGEKVFLECVQDMDHENMFWYRQDPGLGLRLIYFSYDVKMKEKGDIPEGYSVSREKKERFSLILESASTNQTSMYLCASSSAGTGINEQFFGPGTRLTVL.

This clone was recorded a few times. The chain links TRBV7-9 to TRBJ2-5; possibly TRBD2 for D (6 bases). The CDR3 loop spans 15 amino acids. V lost 1 base, J lost 2 bases, and 11 bases lay in between. CDR1 is SEHNR and CDR2 is FQNEAQ in the germline V gene (reference sequence). CDR3 DNA sequence: TGTGCCAGCAGCTTAGGGGGGGTTGTGCAAGAGACCCAGTACTTC. As protein: CASSLGGVVQETQYF. Full variable domain (rest looked up from reference TRBV7-9 and TRBJ2-5): DTGVSQNPRHKITKRGQNVTFRCDPISEHNRLYWYRQTLGQGPEFLTYFQNEAQLEKSRLLSDRFSAERPKGSFSTLEIQRTEQGDSAMYLCASSLGGVVQETQYFGPGTRLLVL.

This clone was detected once. V usage is TRBV9 and J usage is TRBJ1-1; TRBD1 is a possible D gene (5 bases). CDR3 length: 15 amino acids. The germline V gene has CDR1 SGDLS and CDR2 YYNGEE. Trimming took 0 bases from V and 1 from J, leaving 10 bases between them. The CDR3 region has the DNA TGTGCCAGCAGCGTAGGGGGCGCGGGGAACACTGAAGCTTTCTTT. Protein: CASSVGGAGNTEAFF.

This chain connects TRBV7-9 to TRBJ2-2; no clear D gene. CDR3 length: 13 amino acids. Trimming removed 4 bases from V and 3 bases from J, with 6 bases in between. Germline CDR1 is SEHNR and CDR2 is FQNEAQ (reference sequence). DNA of the CDR3: TGTGCCAGCAGCTATTCGGACACCGGGGAGCTGTTTTTT. This sequence encodes CASSYSDTGELFF.

This chain joins TRBV5-1 and TRBJ1-2, with a weak D call TRBD1 (5 bases). From germline, CDR1 is SGHRS and CDR2 YFSETQ. The CDR3 totals 14 residues. V dropped 2 bases and J dropped 2 bases, with 10 bases sitting between them. The CDR3 region has the DNA TGCGCCAGCAGCTTACAACGGGGCAACTATGGCTACACCTTC. This translates into CASSLQRGNYGYTF.

V gene TRBV5-1 combines with J gene TRBJ1-1; D is ambiguous. The V and J ends lost 5 bases and 3 bases respectively, with 17 bases between them. This CDR3 has 15 amino acids. Germline CDR1 and CDR2: SGHRS and YFSETQ. CDR3 sequence: CASREGRARDTEAFF. The CDR3 bases are TGCGCCAGCAGGGAGGGTAGAGCTAGGGACACTGAAGCTTTCTTT.

This clone appeared once. The chain is built from TRBV19 and TRBJ2-2; D remains ambiguous. Germline V lookup: CDR1 LNHDA, CDR2 SQIVND (reference sequence). Trimming cost V 4 bases and J 0 bases, with 15 bases left between them. The CDR3 spans 17 residues. CDR3 in amino acids: CASSTRQVLPNTGELFF. The CDR3 nucleotides are TGTGCCAGTAGTACCCGACAAGTTCTACCGAACACCGGGGAGCTGTTTTTT.

The rearrangement joins TRBV5-4 to TRBJ2-7; TRBD1 aligns across 10 bases. V lost 1 base, J lost 2 bases, and 9 bases stayed unmatched. The CDR3 runs 17 residues. Germline CDR1 is SGHNT and CDR2 is YYREEE (reference sequence). The CDR3 spells CASSLRGAGQGTYEQYF. CDR3 nucleotide sequence: TGTGCCAGCAGCTTGCGGGGGGCGGGACAGGGGACCTACGAGCAGTACTTC.

This sequence joins TRBV15 and TRBJ1-2; D is undetermined. V was shortened by 0 bases and J by 3 bases, with 8 bases between the two germline ends. This CDR3 has 14 residues. Germline lookup yields CDR1 LNHNV and CDR2 YYDKDF (reference sequence). The CDR3 sequence: CATSRDLQDYGYTF. The DNA of the CDR3 is TGTGCCACCAGCAGAGATCTACAAGACTATGGCTACACCTTC.

This chain connects TRBV28 to TRBJ1-1; D is perhaps TRBD1 (6 bases). The CDR3 length is 14 residues. Germline assignment: CDR1 MDHEN and CDR2 SYDVKM. V was cut by 6 bases and J by 3 bases, with 14 bases left in between. As DNA, the CDR3 is TGTGCCAGCAGAGGTGCAGGGGAGGACACTGAAGCTTTCTTT. Encoded protein: CASRGAGEDTEAFF.

This chain uses TRBV7-2 with TRBJ1-6; D unresolved. CDR1 and CDR2 (germline): SGHTA, FQGNSA. The CDR3 length is 15 residues. The ends were cut back, 5 bases at V and 4 bases at J, with 12 bases in the middle. The CDR3 sequence: CASSPSVGYNSPLHF. Written as DNA, the CDR3 is TGTGCCAGCAGCCCCTCTGTAGGGTATAATTCACCCCTCCACTTT.

The chain is built from TRBV5-8 and TRBJ2-1; a possible D gene is TRBD2 (6 bases). The CDR3 has 12 amino acids. The germline V gene encodes CDR1 SGHTS and CDR2 YDEGEE. V lost 6 bases and J lost 9, with 13 bases in between. The CDR3 region has the DNA TGTGCCAGCACCCGGGGGACTGTTGAGCAGTTCTTC. As protein: CASTRGTVEQFF.

This chain connects TRBV7-9 to TRBJ2-7, with D possibly TRBD1 on 6 matching bases. Deletions cut 5 bases from V and 2 bases from J, with 16 bases between. The CDR3 has 15 residues. CDR1 SEHNR and CDR2 FQNEAQ come from the germline V gene (reference sequence). CDR3 DNA sequence: TGTGCCAGCAGCCACTCGACAGGTAATGCCTACGAGCAGTACTTC. It is translated as CASSHSTGNAYEQYF. Drawing the rest from reference TRBV7-9 and TRBJ2-7, the complete variable domain is DTGVSQNPRHKITKRGQNVTFRCDPISEHNRLYWYRQTLGQGPEFLTYFQNEAQLEKSRLLSDRFSAERPKGSFSTLEIQRTEQGDSAMYLCASSHSTGNAYEQYFGPGTRLTVT.

The gene calls are TRBV29-1 and TRBJ2-7, with D possibly TRBD2 on 5 matching bases. The CDR3 consists of 16 residues. The germline V gene has CDR1 SQVTM and CDR2 ANQGSEA. Trimming shortened V by 6 bases and J by 2 bases, and 23 bases separated the two germline ends. CDR3 residues: CSVAGVVGRSPYEQYF. CDR3 DNA sequence: TGCAGCGTCGCCGGGGTGGTGGGCAGGTCTCCCTACGAGCAGTACTTC.